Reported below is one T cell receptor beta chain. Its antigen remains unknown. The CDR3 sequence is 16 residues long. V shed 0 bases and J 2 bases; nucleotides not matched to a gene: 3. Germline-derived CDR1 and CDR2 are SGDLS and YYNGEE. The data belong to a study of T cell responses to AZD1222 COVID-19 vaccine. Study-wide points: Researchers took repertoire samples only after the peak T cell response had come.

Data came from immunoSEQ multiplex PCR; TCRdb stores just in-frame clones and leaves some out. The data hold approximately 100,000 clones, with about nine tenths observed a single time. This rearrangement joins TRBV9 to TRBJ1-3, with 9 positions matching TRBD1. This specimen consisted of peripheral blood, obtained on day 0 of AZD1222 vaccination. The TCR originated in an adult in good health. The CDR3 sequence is CASSVVGTGTGNTIYF. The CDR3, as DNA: TGTGCCAGCAGCGTAGTCGGGACAGGGACTGGAAACACCATATATTTT.